This TCR beta chain was profiled in a study of blood T cell repertoires in COVID-19 (dated by TCRdb to 2018 to 2020). Concerning the study at large: Samples covering the acute and convalescent phases of COVID-19 were provided by collaborators in the United States, Italy and Spain. The prospective study material was composed of cDNA or gDNA derived from T cells, B-cell-depleted T cells, or PBMCs. Subjects who had been exposed to COVID-19, were actively infected with it, or had recovered from it provided the deeply sampled blood TCRbeta repertoires that made up the dataset. The repertoires were released in a freely available public database meant as a resource for research on the immune response to SARS-CoV-2. The samples were drawn from the first 160 participants of the ongoing ImmuneRACE study and from 950 to 1,500 subjects provided by 6 global collaborators. Nearly every sample came with metadata listing a de-identified subject ID, COVID-19 status, age in years and sex. HLA class I and class II types, where available, came from metadata supplied by the sample provider rather than from assay-based typing.

Participants in the prospective study were aged roughly 18 to 100 years, lived in some 24 United States geographic areas, and enrolled through a virtual design. In the prospective study, participants were assigned to cohorts based on the clinical history participants reported in a screening survey and a study questionnaire. Recovered participants in ImmuneRACE Cohort 3 were defined by two consecutive negative NP/OP PCR tests, clearance by a healthcare professional, or resolution of symptoms. In the prospective study, mobile phlebotomists collected whole blood, serum and a nasopharyngeal or oropharyngeal swab from each participant. Prospective study participants could optionally give additional blood draws and questionnaires over an approximately two-month period. Prospective study blood samples were shipped either frozen or at room temperature before DNA extraction. Findings and caveats that apply to the study as a whole: Clinical and demographic metadata were provided uncurated, with the amount varying by source and participant.

TCRbeta CDR3 regions were amplified from genomic DNA by means of the immunoSEQ Assay, a bias-controlled multiplex PCR. Turning to the authors' computational methods: The number of nucleated cells in each sample was estimated by amplification of reference gene primers within the assay. To quantify the absolute abundance of each unique TCRbeta CDR3 rearrangement, sequence reads were collapsed and filtered. For each sample, productive Simpson clonality was calculated as the square root of Simpson's diversity index across productive rearrangements. Entries here come from immuneACCESS through TCRdb and include only in-frame sequences with V and J called. Some clones fail to appear in such tables; in the studies checked, an unresolved V gene covers under half of the shortfall, and the cause of the remainder is unknown. V, J and clone size derive from that table, while D and trimming were established from the DNA sequence. Recorded for this sample are some 170,000 clones; approximately 85% of them occurred a single time. The leading ten clones occupy roughly 6% of the sample.

In the case of this clone: Its antigen remains undetermined. Base-call qualities are not available, and no considerably larger clone is one nucleotide away.

For CDR1 and CDR2, the germline V gene (reference sequence) lists SGHNT and YYREEE. The CDR3 measures 15 amino acids from cysteine to phenylalanine. CDR3 DNA only is kept here, 45 bases in frame from base 1. The V and J ends are trimmed by 0 bases and 2 bases, leaving 12 bases between them. The source is a man in his forties who had recovered from COVID-19. The sample consisted of PBMCs or T cells enriched from blood (not recorded which). The V gene is TRBV5-4 and the J gene is TRBJ2-7; TRBD2 is a weak D gene call, 7 bases matching. CDR3 region: CASSLAGGPTYEQYF. DNA sequence: TGTGCCAGCAGCTTGGCCGGGGGGCCTACCTACGAGCAGTACTTC.